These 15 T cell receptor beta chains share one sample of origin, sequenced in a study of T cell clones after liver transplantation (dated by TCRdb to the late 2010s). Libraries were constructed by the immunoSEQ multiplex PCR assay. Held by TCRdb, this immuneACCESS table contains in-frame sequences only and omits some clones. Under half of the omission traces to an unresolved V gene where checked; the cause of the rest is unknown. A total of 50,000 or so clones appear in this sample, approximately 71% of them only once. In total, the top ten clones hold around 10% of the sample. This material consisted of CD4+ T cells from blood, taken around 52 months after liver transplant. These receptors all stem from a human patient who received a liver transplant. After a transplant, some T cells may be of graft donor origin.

In DNA, the CDR3 is TGTGCCACCAGCAGAGCAACCAGGAGTGGCTACACCTTC. Its translation is CATSRATRSGYTF. The chain has TRBV15 and TRBJ1-2; D uncertain. CDR1 is LNHNV, CDR2 YYDKDF, per germline (reference sequence). V was cut by 1 base and J by 7 bases, with 10 bases left in between. The CDR3 is 13 residues long.

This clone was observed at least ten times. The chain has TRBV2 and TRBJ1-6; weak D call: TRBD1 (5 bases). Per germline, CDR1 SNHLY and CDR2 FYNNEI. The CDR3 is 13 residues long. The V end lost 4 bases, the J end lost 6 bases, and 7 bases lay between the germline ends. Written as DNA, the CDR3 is TGTGCCAGCAGTGGGCAGGGTAATTCACCCCTCCACTTT. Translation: CASSGQGNSPLHF.

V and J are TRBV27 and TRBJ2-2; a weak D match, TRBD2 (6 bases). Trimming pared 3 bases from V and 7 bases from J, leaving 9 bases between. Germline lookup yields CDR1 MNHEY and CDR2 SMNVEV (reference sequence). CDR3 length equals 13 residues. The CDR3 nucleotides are TGTGCCAGCAGTTTTCGGAGGGACGGGGAGCTGTTTTTT. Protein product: CASSFRRDGELFF.

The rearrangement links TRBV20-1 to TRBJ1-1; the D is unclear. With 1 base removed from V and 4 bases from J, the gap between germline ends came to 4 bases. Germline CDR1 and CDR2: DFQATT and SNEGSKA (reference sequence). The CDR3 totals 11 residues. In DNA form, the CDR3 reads TGCAGTGCTAGAGGGGGCACTGAAGCTTTCTTT. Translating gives CSARGGTEAFF.

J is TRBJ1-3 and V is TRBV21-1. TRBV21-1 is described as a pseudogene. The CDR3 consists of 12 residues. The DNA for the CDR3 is TGTGCCAGCAATATAGGTGGAAACACCATATATTTT. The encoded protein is CASNIGGNTIYF.

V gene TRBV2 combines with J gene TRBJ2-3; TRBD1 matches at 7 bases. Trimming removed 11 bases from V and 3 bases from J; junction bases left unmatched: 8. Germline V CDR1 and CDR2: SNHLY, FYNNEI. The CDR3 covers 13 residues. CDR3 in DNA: TGTGCCTGCCGACAGGGATGGACAGATACGCAGTATTTT. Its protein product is CACRQGWTDTQYF. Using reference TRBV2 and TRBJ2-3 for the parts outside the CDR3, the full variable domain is EPEVTQTPSHQVTQMGQEVILRCVPISNHLYFYWYRQILGQKVEFLVSFYNNEISEKSEIFDDQFSVERPDGSNFTLKIRSTKLEDSAMYFCACRQGWTDTQYFGPGTRLTVL.

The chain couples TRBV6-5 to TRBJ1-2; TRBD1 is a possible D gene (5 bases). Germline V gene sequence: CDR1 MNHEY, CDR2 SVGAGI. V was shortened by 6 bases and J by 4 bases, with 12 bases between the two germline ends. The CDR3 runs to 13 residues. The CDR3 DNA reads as TGTGCCAGCAGGGAGGAGGGGAGCTATGGCTACACCTTC. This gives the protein CASREEGSYGYTF.

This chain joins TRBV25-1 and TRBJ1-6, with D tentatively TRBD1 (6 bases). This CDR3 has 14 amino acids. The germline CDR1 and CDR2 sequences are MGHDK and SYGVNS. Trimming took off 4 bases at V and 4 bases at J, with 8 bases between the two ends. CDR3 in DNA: TGTGCCAGCAGTGTAGGGGGGTATAATTCACCCCTCCACTTT. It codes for CASSVGGYNSPLHF.

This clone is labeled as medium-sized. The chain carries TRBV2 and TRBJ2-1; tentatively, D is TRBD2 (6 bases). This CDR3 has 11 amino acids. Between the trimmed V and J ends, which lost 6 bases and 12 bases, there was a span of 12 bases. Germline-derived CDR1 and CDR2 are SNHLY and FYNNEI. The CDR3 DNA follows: TGTGCCAGCAGCTCCGGGAGTGGGCAGTTCTTC. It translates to CASSSGSGQFF.

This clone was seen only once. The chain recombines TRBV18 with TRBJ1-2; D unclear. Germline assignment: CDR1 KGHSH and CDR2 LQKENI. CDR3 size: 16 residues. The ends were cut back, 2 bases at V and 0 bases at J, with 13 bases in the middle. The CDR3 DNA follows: TGTGCCAGCTCACCATCTTCGCAGTCCTCTAACTATGGCTACACCTTC. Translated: CASSPSSQSSNYGYTF.

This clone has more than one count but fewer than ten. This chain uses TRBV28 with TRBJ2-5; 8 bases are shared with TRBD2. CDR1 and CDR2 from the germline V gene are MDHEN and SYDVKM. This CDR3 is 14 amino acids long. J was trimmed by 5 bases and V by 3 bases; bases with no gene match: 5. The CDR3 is CASSLRTSWETQYF. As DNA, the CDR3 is TGTGCCAGCAGTTTGCGGACTAGCTGGGAGACCCAGTACTTC.

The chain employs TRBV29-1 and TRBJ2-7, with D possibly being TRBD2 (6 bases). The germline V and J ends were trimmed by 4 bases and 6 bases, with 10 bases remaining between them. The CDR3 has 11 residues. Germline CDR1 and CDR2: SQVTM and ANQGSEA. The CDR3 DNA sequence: TGCAGCGTTGTGGGGGAGGCCGAGCAGTACTTC. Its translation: CSVVGEAEQYF.

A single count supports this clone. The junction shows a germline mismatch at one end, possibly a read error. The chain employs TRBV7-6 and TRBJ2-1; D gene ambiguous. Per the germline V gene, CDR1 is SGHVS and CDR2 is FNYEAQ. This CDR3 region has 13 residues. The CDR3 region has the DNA TGTGCCAGCAGCTTAATGAGGTACACTGAGCAGTTCTTC. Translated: CASSLMRYTEQFF. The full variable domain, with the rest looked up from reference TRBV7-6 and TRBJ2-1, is GAGVSQSPRYKVTKRGQDVALRCDPISGHVSLYWYRQALGQGPEFLTYFNYEAQQDKSGLPNDRFSAERPEGSISTLTIQRTEQRDSAMYRCASSLMRYTEQFFGPGTRLTVL.

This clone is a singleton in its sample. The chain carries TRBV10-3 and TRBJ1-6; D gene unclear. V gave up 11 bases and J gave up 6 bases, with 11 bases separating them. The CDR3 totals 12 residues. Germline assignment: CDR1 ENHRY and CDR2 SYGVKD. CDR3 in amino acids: CAVGNGNSPLHF. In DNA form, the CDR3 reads TGTGCCGTAGGCAACGGTAATTCACCCCTCCACTTT.

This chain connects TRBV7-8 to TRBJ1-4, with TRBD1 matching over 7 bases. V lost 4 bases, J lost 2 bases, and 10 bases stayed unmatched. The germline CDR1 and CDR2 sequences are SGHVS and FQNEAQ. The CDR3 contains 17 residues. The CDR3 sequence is CASSSAVGGATNEKLFF. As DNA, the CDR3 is TGTGCCAGCAGCTCAGCGGTAGGGGGCGCGACTAATGAAAAACTGTTTTTT.